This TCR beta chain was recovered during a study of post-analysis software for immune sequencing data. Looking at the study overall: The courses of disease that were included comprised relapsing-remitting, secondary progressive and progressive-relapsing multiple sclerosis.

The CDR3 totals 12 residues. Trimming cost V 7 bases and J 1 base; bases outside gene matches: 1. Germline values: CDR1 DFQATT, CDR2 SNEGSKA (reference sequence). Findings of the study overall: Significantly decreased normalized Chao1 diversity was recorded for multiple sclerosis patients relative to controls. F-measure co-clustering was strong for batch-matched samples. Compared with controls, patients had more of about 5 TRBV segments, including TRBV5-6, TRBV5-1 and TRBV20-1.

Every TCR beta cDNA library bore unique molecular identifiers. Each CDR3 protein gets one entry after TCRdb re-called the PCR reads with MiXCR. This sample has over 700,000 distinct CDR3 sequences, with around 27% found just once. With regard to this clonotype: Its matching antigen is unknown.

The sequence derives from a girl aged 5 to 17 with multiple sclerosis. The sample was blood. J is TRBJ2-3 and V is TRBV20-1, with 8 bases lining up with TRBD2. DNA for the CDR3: TGCAGTGAAGCGGGGGGCACAGATACGCAGTATTTT. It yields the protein CSEAGGTDTQYF.